What follows describes a single T cell receptor beta chain. The antigen is not known. Trimming took 0 bases from V and 7 from J; bases not matched to a gene: 10. Germline-derived CDR1 and CDR2 are MGHRA and YSYEKL. CDR3 size: 17 residues. This sample was included in a study of cytomegalovirus exposure and HLA in healthy donors. Overall study findings and caveats: The finding came from a later analysis; first-cohort TCR clusters tended to co-occur in the roughly 110 validation repertoires. Cytomegalovirus status, reportedly, was diagnosed with high specificity and sensitivity by the classifier.

Assay: immunoSEQ multiplex PCR; the TCRdb copy retains only in-frame clones and omits some. The sample shows hundreds of thousands of clones, more than 75% of them seen only once. The rearrangement links TRBV4-1 to TRBJ2-2, with TRBD2 identical over 8 bases. The receptor comes from a man aged 18 to 29 in good health and CMV-seropositive. Source material: PBMCs. CDR3 DNA: TGCGCCAGCAGCCAAGATTTCCCAGCGGGAGTGGTCGGGGAGCTGTTTTTT. Its translation: CASSQDFPAGVVGELFF.